The sequence of this T cell receptor (beta chain) was determined in a study of OX40 agonist ivuxolimab in advanced cancers. This clone was recorded once. Its antigen remains unknown. The V gene's germline CDR1 is MNHEY and CDR2 SVGAGI. V was pared by 4 bases and J by 6 bases, with 10 bases between. This CDR3 has 13 amino acids. Findings of the study overall: Among the least clonally expanded were partial responders at 0.1-3.0 mg/kg. At 0.1 to 3.0 mg/kg and by week 6, CD4+ and CD8+ T cells in the blood had expanded clonally.

This table comes from immunoSEQ multiplex PCR, and its TCRdb copy is limited to in-frame clones, with some not included. The data hold around 66,000 clones, with 80% to 85% observed a single time. The sequence derives from an adult with an advanced solid tumor such as melanoma, head and neck, liver or kidney cancer. V usage is TRBV6-5 and J usage is TRBJ1-5, with D perhaps matching TRBD1 (6 bases). The specimen comprised CD4+ or CD8+ T cells sorted from blood, sampled in a trial of the OX40 agonist ivuxolimab. The CDR3 is CASSWGQGQPQHF. The CDR3 coding sequence is TGTGCCAGCAGTTGGGGACAAGGTCAGCCCCAGCATTTT.